These 26 T cell receptor beta chains originate from one sample sequenced in a study of CD8 T cells in Susac syndrome (dated by TCRdb to about 2019). Library generation was performed with the immunoSEQ multiplex PCR assay. RNA was extracted using the RNeasy kit, and about 0.5 to 1 ug of the RNA was reverse transcribed with random hexamers. The public reads were run again by TCRdb, first through fastp at Q25 and then through MiXCR, and only productive beta chains were kept. Entries that share a CDR3 protein sequence are merged under the most common genes and DNA. In this sample the table shows 200,000 to 250,000 distinct CDR3 sequences, 95% of which occur a single time. Less than 0.095% of the sample comes from the top ten. Sample: CD4+ T cells from PBMCs. The receptors come from a human donor with multiple sclerosis.

The chain recombines TRBV6-5 with TRBJ1-3; D is unresolved. Per germline, CDR1 MNHEY and CDR2 SVGAGI. There are 13 residues in the CDR3. Trimming took 5 bases from V and 7 from J, leaving 12 bases between them. The chain's CDR3 is CASSPGRPNTIYF. CDR3 in DNA: TGTGCCAGCAGTCCCGGCAGGCCGAACACCATATATTTT.

CDR3 sequence: CASSLDGGGRYEQYF. The CDR3 region has the DNA TGCGCCAGCAGCTTGGACGGGGGGGGCCGGTACGAGCAGTACTTC. The chain recombines TRBV5-1 with TRBJ2-7; 8 nucleotides match TRBD2. V lost 0 bases to trimming and J lost 4 bases; unmatched junction nucleotides: 6. This CDR3 region has 15 residues. Germline assignment: CDR1 SGHRS and CDR2 YFSETQ.

V usage is TRBV28 and J usage is TRBJ2-5; D is ambiguous. This CDR3 region has 11 residues. Germline V gene sequence: CDR1 MDHEN, CDR2 SYDVKM. Trimming removed 2 bases at V and 4 bases at J, with 2 bases between. The CDR3 DNA sequence: TGTGCCAGCAGTTTAATAGAGACCCAGTACTTC. Translated, it gives CASSLIETQYF.

CDR3: CASSLSSAGEQYF. Written as DNA, the CDR3 is TGTGCCAGCAGTTTATCGTCAGCGGGGGAGCAGTACTTC. This sequence joins TRBV27 and TRBJ2-7; 7 bases match TRBD2. Germline V CDR1 and CDR2: MNHEY, SMNVEV (reference sequence). The length of the CDR3 is 13 residues. J was trimmed by 7 bases and V by 0 bases; bases with no gene match: 3.

This chain uses TRBV5-1 with TRBJ1-1; no firm D call. The CDR3 is made up of 13 amino acids. In germline, CDR1 is SGHRS, CDR2 YFSETQ. V was pared by 0 bases and J by 4 bases, with 7 bases between. Here the CDR3 reads CASSLEGFTEAFF. The CDR3 region has the DNA TGCGCCAGCAGCTTGGAAGGGTTCACTGAAGCTTTCTTT.

This clonotype has only one observation. In nucleotides, the CDR3 is TGTGCCAGCAGCGCACTAGCGGCGGCAGATACGCAGTATTTT. Protein sequence: CASSALAAADTQYF. This chain joins TRBV9 and TRBJ2-3; 8 bases line up with TRBD2. The length of the CDR3 is 14 residues. V shed 3 bases, J shed 4 bases, and the junction held 4 bases outside the gene matches. The germline gives CDR1 SGDLS, CDR2 YYNGEE.

The chain carries TRBV19 and TRBJ2-7; D remains ambiguous. Germline values: CDR1 LNHDA, CDR2 SQIVND (reference sequence). V was cut by 3 bases and J by 0 bases, with 9 bases left in between. CDR3 size: 14 residues. DNA for the CDR3: TGTGCCAGTAGTATGACCGCTAGCTCCTACGAGCAGTACTTC. This translates into CASSMTASSYEQYF. The full variable domain, rest sourced from reference TRBV19 and TRBJ2-7, is DGGITQSPKYLFRKEGQNVTLSCEQNLNHDAMYWYRQDPGQGLRLIYYSQIVNDFQKGDIAEGYSVSREKKESFPLTVTSAQKNPTAFYLCASSMTASSYEQYFGPGTRLTVT.

Remarks on this clonotype: A junction boundary mismatches the germline segment, possibly from a read error. The V call is TRBV29-1, the J call TRBJ1-2, with 9 bases identical to TRBD1. The CDR3 is 11 residues long. Looked up from germline, CDR1 is SQVTM and CDR2 is ANQGSEA. The CDR3 DNA sequence: TGTTCGACAGGGGGAGCGCGTGGCTACACCTTC. Its protein product is CSTGGARGYTF.

CDR3 nucleotide sequence: TGCAGTGCCCATCGGGCCCTAGACTATGGCTACACCTTC. It is translated as CSAHRALDYGYTF. This chain links TRBV20-1 with TRBJ1-2; D uncertain. Germline V gene data show CDR1 as DFQATT and CDR2 as SNEGSKA (reference sequence). The CDR3 has 13 amino acids. V gave up 6 bases and J gave up 3 bases, with 14 bases separating them.

The V gene is TRBV29-1, the J gene TRBJ2-1; TRBD2 matches 14 bases. The CDR3 spans 15 residues. Germline trimming cut 6 bases from V and 5 bases from J; bases unmatched to any gene: 6. CDR1 is SQVTM and CDR2 is ANQGSEA in the germline V gene. The chain's CDR3 is CSVGRLAGGHNEQFF. Written as DNA, the CDR3 is TGCAGCGTGGGGAGACTAGCGGGAGGGCACAATGAGCAGTTCTTC.

This sequence joins TRBV15 and TRBJ2-3; 9 bases align to TRBD1. The junction had 2 bases not matched to a gene; V was cut back by 2 bases and J by 2 bases. Germline CDR1 is LNHNV and CDR2 is YYDKDF (reference sequence). The CDR3 has 15 amino acids. The CDR3 is CATSRRTGDTDTQYF. The CDR3 DNA reads TGTGCCACCAGCAGACGGACAGGGGACACAGATACGCAGTATTTT.

The gene calls are TRBV6-1 and TRBJ1-5; the D gene is possibly TRBD1 (5 bases). V was cut by 2 bases and J by 12 bases, with 11 bases left in between. The CDR3 runs to 12 residues. CDR1 is MNHNS, CDR2 SASEGT, per germline. In nucleotides, the CDR3 is TGTGCCAGCAGTGAAAGAGGGCAGGGCCAGCATTTT. Its translation is CASSERGQGQHF.

This clonotype was observed a single time. The chain combines TRBV29-1 with TRBJ1-2, with no clear D. This CDR3 contains 11 residues. The germline V gene has CDR1 SQVTM and CDR2 ANQGSEA. The V and J ends lost 3 bases and 2 bases respectively, with 4 bases between them. CDR3 coding DNA: TGCAGCGTTGATCCCAACTATGGCTACACCTTC. Translating gives CSVDPNYGYTF.

The V and J genes are TRBV27 and TRBJ2-7; TRBD1 agrees at 8 bases. This CDR3 is 14 amino acids long. With V trimmed by 7 bases and J by 0 bases, 5 bases remained unmatched. Germline lookup yields CDR1 MNHEY and CDR2 SMNVEV (reference sequence). CDR3 residues: CASTRTGSSYEQYF. The CDR3 DNA reads as TGTGCCAGCACCAGGACAGGGAGCTCCTACGAGCAGTACTTC.

This chain uses TRBV19 with TRBJ2-7, with D perhaps TRBD2 (5 bases). V lost 3 bases and J 2 bases, leaving 14 bases between the germline ends. CDR3 length: 15 residues. Germline assignment: CDR1 LNHDA and CDR2 SQIVND (reference sequence). Here the CDR3 DNA reads TGTGCCAGTAGTATTGGCGGGCGGCTCGCCTACGAGCAGTACTTC. Its protein product is CASSIGGRLAYEQYF.

This clonotype has only one observation. The V and J genes are TRBV13 and TRBJ2-7, with 9 bases fitting TRBD2. This CDR3 comprises 14 residues. The V and J ends lost 1 base and 6 bases, in that order; junction bases with no gene match: 4. CDR1 is PRHDT and CDR2 is FYEKMQ in the germline V gene (reference sequence). In nucleotides, the CDR3 is TGTGCCAGCAGCTTAGAGCGGGGGGCCGTCGAGCAGTACTTC. As protein: CASSLERGAVEQYF.

The chain is built from TRBV12-3 or TRBV12-4 and TRBJ2-7; 9 bases line up with TRBD2. V shed 7 bases and J 7 bases; nucleotides not matched to a gene: 8. CDR3 length: 13 amino acids. The CDR3 DNA is TGTGCCAGCACCCTTGGAGCGGGAGGTGAGCAGTACTTC. Translated, it gives CASTLGAGGEQYF.

The rearrangement joins TRBV27 to TRBJ2-7; either TRBD1 or TRBD2 may supply D (5 bases each). Germline V gene lookup returns CDR1 MNHEY and CDR2 SMNVEV (reference sequence). Trimming removed 6 bases at V and 5 bases at J, with 14 bases between. The CDR3 spans 13 residues. The DNA of the CDR3 is TGTGCCAGCAGAGGGGAGATGGAGCACGAGCAGTACTTC. This gives the protein CASRGEMEHEQYF.

The V and J genes are TRBV20-1 and TRBJ2-5, with D tentatively TRBD1 or TRBD2 (7 bases each). The CDR3 length is 14 residues. In germline, CDR1 is DFQATT, CDR2 SNEGSKA (reference sequence). V was shortened by 7 bases and J by 4 bases, with 19 bases between the two germline ends. The DNA of the CDR3 is TGCAGTGGGAGCCAGACAGGGAGGGGAGAGACCCAGTACTTC. Translated, it gives CSGSQTGRGETQYF.

This sequence joins TRBV20-1 and TRBJ2-5, with 9 bases matching TRBD1. Unmatched junction bases numbered 6, after V lost 0 bases and J lost 4 bases. The CDR3 is made up of 15 amino acids. Germline CDR1 and CDR2: DFQATT and SNEGSKA (reference sequence). CDR3 DNA sequence: TGCAGTGCTAGAGACCCACAGGGGGCGAGAGAGACCCAGTACTTC. It encodes CSARDPQGARETQYF.

The chain links TRBV7-2 to TRBJ2-3; the D is unclear. V was clipped by 5 bases and J by 6 bases, with 15 bases between them. Germline V gene lookup returns CDR1 SGHTA and CDR2 FQGNSA. This CDR3 comprises 14 residues. This CDR3 is CASSATRSADTQYF. CDR3 in DNA: TGTGCCAGCAGCGCGACACGTTCGGCGGATACGCAGTATTTT.

The rearrangement uses TRBV29-1 and TRBJ2-7; TRBD1 agrees at 8 bases. Germline V gene lookup returns CDR1 SQVTM and CDR2 ANQGSEA. This CDR3 has 12 residues. Trimming cost V 7 bases and J 3 bases; bases outside gene matches: 5. The CDR3, as DNA: TGCAGCGCCCGACAGGGGCACTACGAGCAGTACTTC. It translates to CSARQGHYEQYF.

The chain joins TRBV5-1 to TRBJ1-6; D remains ambiguous. Germline lookup yields CDR1 SGHRS and CDR2 YFSETQ. Trimming cost V 5 bases and J 0 bases, with 9 bases left between them. CDR3 length equals 15 residues. The DNA for the CDR3 is TGCGCCAGCAGTCCCAGGAGCTCCTATAATTCACCCCTCCACTTT. It is translated as CASSPRSSYNSPLHF.

The chain couples TRBV7-3 to TRBJ2-5; TRBD1 matches at 7 bases. V was pared by 5 bases and J by 1 base, with 7 bases of the junction left unmatched. The length of the CDR3 is 15 residues. The germline gives CDR1 SGHTA, CDR2 FQGTGA. The CDR3 sequence is CASSVQGDSQETQYF. The DNA for the CDR3 is TGTGCCAGCAGCGTCCAGGGGGACAGCCAAGAGACCCAGTACTTC.

The CDR3 nucleotides are TGTGCCAGCCGCGCTAGCGGGACCTACGAGCAGTACTTC. Protein product: CASRASGTYEQYF. This chain uses TRBV12-3 or TRBV12-4 with TRBJ2-7, with 9 bases that match TRBD2. There are 13 residues in the CDR3. Germline trimming cut 8 bases from V and 2 bases from J; bases unmatched to any gene: 4.

V and J are TRBV3-1 and TRBJ1-5, with D maybe TRBD1 (5 bases). Germline V gene lookup returns CDR1 LGHDT and CDR2 YNNKEL (reference sequence). This CDR3 has 12 residues. Trimming removed 6 bases from V and 4 bases from J, with 7 bases in between. This chain's CDR3 is CASSNRNQPQHF. The DNA of the CDR3 is TGTGCCAGCAGTAACAGGAATCAGCCCCAGCATTTT. The whole variable domain, remainder taken from reference TRBV3-1 and TRBJ1-5, is DTAVSQTPKYLVTQMGNDKSIKCEQNLGHDTMYWYKQDSKKFLKIMFSYNNKELIINETVPNRFSPKSPDKAHLNLHINSLELGDSAVYFCASSNRNQPQHFGDGTRLSIL.